These 3 T cell receptor beta chains share one sample of origin, sequenced in a study. TCRdb re-derived calls from the 5' RACE reads in MiXCR, one entry per CDR3 protein. The table has fewer than 75,000 distinct CDR3 sequences, roughly 28% seen once; the top ten hold 2.2%. Tregs were sorted as CD4+CD25+CD127-/low cells. The sample was tumor-infiltrating Tregs sorted from the breast tumor. These TCRs come from a female donor with breast cancer.

The J gene is TRBJ2-2, the V gene TRBV7-9, with unresolved D. From germline, CDR1 is SEHNR and CDR2 FQNEAQ (reference sequence). V lost 2 bases, J lost 5 bases, and 6 bases lay in between. The CDR3 spans 13 residues. Here the CDR3 reads CASSLLETGELFF. Here the CDR3 DNA reads TGTGCCAGCAGCTTACTGGAGACCGGGGAGCTGTTTTTT. Looking up the rest from reference TRBV7-9 and TRBJ2-2 gives the full variable domain: DTGVSQNPRHKITKRGQNVTFRCDPISEHNRLYWYRQTLGQGPEFLTYFQNEAQLEKSRLLSDRFSAERPKGSFSTLEIQRTEQGDSAMYLCASSLLETGELFFGEGSRLTVL.

This clonotype was detected a few times. The CDR3 sequence: CASANWVYTGELFF. The CDR3 DNA reads as TGTGCCAGCGCTAACTGGGTATACACCGGGGAGCTGTTTTTT. The rearrangement joins TRBV6-5 to TRBJ2-2; unclear D gene. Germline assignment: CDR1 MNHEY and CDR2 SVGAGI. There are 14 residues in the CDR3. Trimming took 8 bases from V and 3 from J, leaving 13 bases between them.

This clonotype was picked up many times. The chain carries TRBV20-1 and TRBJ1-1, with TRBD1 identical over 7 bases. CDR3 length: 13 residues. J gave up 0 bases and V 7 bases, and 5 bases lay outside the gene matches. The germline gives CDR1 DFQATT, CDR2 SNEGSKA (reference sequence). CDR3 sequence: CSVPGTVNTEAFF. The CDR3 coding sequence is TGCAGTGTTCCCGGGACAGTGAACACTGAAGCTTTCTTT.